A single sample is the source of the 19 T cell receptor beta chains below, sequenced in a study of T cell responses to AZD1222 COVID-19 vaccine. Sequencing was performed with immunoSEQ multiplex PCR; in TCRdb, only in-frame clones are kept and a portion is missing. This table has roughly 150,000 clones, more than 70% appearing once. Sample: peripheral blood, taken on day 0 of AZD1222 vaccination. These receptors originate from an adult in good health.

The V and J genes are TRBV4-2 and TRBJ2-2; TRBD1 agrees at 11 bases. V shed 1 base and J 3 bases; nucleotides not matched to a gene: 4. The CDR3 contains 17 residues. In germline, CDR1 is LGHNA, CDR2 YNFKEQ. The DNA for the CDR3 is TGTGCCAGCAGCCAAGCCATGGGACAGGGGGACACCGGGGAGCTGTTTTTT. It yields the protein CASSQAMGQGDTGELFF.

The chain employs TRBV6-5 and TRBJ1-1; D is possibly TRBD1 (6 bases). The CDR3 has 13 amino acids. The germline V and J ends were trimmed by 2 bases and 7 bases, with 11 bases remaining between them. Germline V gene sequence: CDR1 MNHEY, CDR2 SVGAGI. This CDR3 reads CASSYQGTFEAFF. The CDR3 nucleotides are TGTGCCAGCAGTTACCAGGGGACCTTTGAAGCTTTCTTT.

This rearrangement joins TRBV6-5 to TRBJ1-2, with TRBD1 matching over 7 bases. Germline CDR1 MNHEY, CDR2 SVGAGI. The CDR3 runs 13 residues. V dropped 0 bases and J dropped 6; count of bases not matched to a gene: 1. The DNA for the CDR3 is TGTGCCAGCAGTTACTCCAGGGGGGATGGCTACACCTTC. Translating it yields CASSYSRGDGYTF.

The V and J genes are TRBV20-1 and TRBJ2-3; weak D call: TRBD2 (6 bases). CDR1 and CDR2 (germline): DFQATT, SNEGSKA (reference sequence). This CDR3 comprises 11 residues. Trimming took 6 bases from V and 6 from J, leaving 10 bases between them. In nucleotides, the CDR3 is TGCAGTGCCCCCCGGGGGGATACGCAGTATTTT. Residues: CSAPRGDTQYF.

The rearrangement uses TRBV18 and TRBJ1-3; D call uncertain. Trimming stripped 2 bases from V and 3 bases from J, with 11 bases between. From germline, CDR1 is KGHSH and CDR2 LQKENI. The CDR3 is 15 amino acids. The CDR3 bases are TGTGCCAGCTCACCAGAACAGATGATTGGAAACACCATATATTTT. Residues: CASSPEQMIGNTIYF.

The rearrangement uses TRBV20-1 and TRBJ2-1; D is undetermined. The CDR3 has 10 amino acids. The ends were cut back, 4 bases at V and 4 bases at J, with 2 bases in the middle. Germline values: CDR1 DFQATT, CDR2 SNEGSKA (reference sequence). This CDR3 is CSATYNEQFF. The CDR3 nucleotides are TGCAGTGCTACTTACAATGAGCAGTTCTTC.

CDR3 sequence: CASSLWPGDNSPLHF. CDR3 coding DNA: TGTGCCAGCAGTTTATGGCCGGGGGATAATTCACCCCTCCACTTT. V usage is TRBV28 and J usage is TRBJ1-6, with D perhaps matching TRBD1 (5 bases). The V end was cut by 0 bases, the J end by 5 bases, with 8 bases between. The germline CDR1 and CDR2 sequences are MDHEN and SYDVKM. This CDR3 is 15 amino acids long.

A few counts support this clone. The V gene is TRBV15, the J gene TRBJ1-6, with TRBD1 identical over 9 bases. Germline assignment: CDR1 LNHNV and CDR2 YYDKDF (reference sequence). V dropped 5 bases and J dropped 8; count of bases not matched to a gene: 7. The CDR3 totals 15 residues. The CDR3 spells CATSSRGTGYSPLHF. The CDR3 DNA follows: TGTGCCACCAGCTCCCGGGGGACAGGGTATTCACCCCTCCACTTT. Filled out from reference TRBV15 and TRBJ1-6, the complete variable domain reads DAMVIQNPRYQVTQFGKPVTLSCSQTLNHNVMYWYQQKSSQAPKLLFHYYDKDFNNEADTPDNFQSRRPNTSFCFLDIRSPGLGDTAMYLCATSSRGTGYSPLHFGNGTRLTVT.

V usage is TRBV9 and J usage is TRBJ1-1; 7 bases match TRBD1. The CDR3 extends over 14 amino acids. The V gene end was trimmed by 4 bases and the J gene end by 10 bases; junction bases not matched to a gene: 13. CDR1 and CDR2 from the germline V gene are SGDLS and YYNGEE. DNA of the CDR3: TGTGCCAGCAGCCCGAACCGACAGGGTAAGGGAGCTTTCTTT. Its protein is CASSPNRQGKGAFF.

The chain has TRBV15 and TRBJ1-6; D remains unclear. Germline V gives CDR1 LNHNV, CDR2 YYDKDF (reference sequence). This CDR3 spans 13 amino acids. The ends were cut back, 0 bases at V and 9 bases at J, with 6 bases in the middle. The CDR3: CATSREGSSPLHF. The DNA for the CDR3 is TGTGCCACCAGCAGAGAGGGCAGTTCACCCCTCCACTTT.

This rearrangement joins TRBV6-4 to TRBJ2-1; 9 bases match TRBD2. With 2 bases clipped from V and 7 bases from J, the junction kept 6 bases outside the gene matches. There are 15 residues in the CDR3. From germline, CDR1 is MRHNA and CDR2 SNTAGT. The CDR3 region is CASSDEGGRGNEQFF. The CDR3 nucleotides read TGTGCCAGCAGTGACGAAGGCGGGAGGGGGAATGAGCAGTTCTTC.

This chain uses TRBV28 with TRBJ1-2; D possibly corresponds to TRBD1 (6 bases). Germline assignment: CDR1 MDHEN and CDR2 SYDVKM. CDR3 length: 14 amino acids. V lost 2 bases, J lost 4 bases, and 11 bases lay in between. The chain's CDR3 is CASSLQQGPYGYTF. The CDR3 region has the DNA TGTGCCAGCAGTTTACAACAGGGCCCCTATGGCTACACCTTC.

This chain links TRBV4-2 with TRBJ2-7; 7 nucleotides match TRBD1. There are 14 residues in the CDR3. Looked up from germline, CDR1 is LGHNA and CDR2 is YNFKEQ. J was trimmed by 4 bases and V by 1 base; bases with no gene match: 4. CDR3 DNA: TGTGCCAGCAGCCAAGCGACAGGGATGTACGAGCAGTACTTC. It translates to CASSQATGMYEQYF.

The chain carries TRBV4-3 and TRBJ1-3; no reliable D call. This CDR3 comprises 14 residues. The V end lost 1 base, the J end lost 5 bases, and 9 bases lay between the germline ends. CDR1 and CDR2 from the germline V gene are LGHNA and YSLEER. The CDR3 coding sequence is TGCGCCAGCAGCCAAGCGGGCGGAAGAAACACCATATATTTT. It is translated as CASSQAGGRNTIYF.

The V gene is TRBV5-5, the J gene TRBJ1-5; D is undetermined. The CDR3 is made up of 15 amino acids. Trimming took 0 bases from V and 5 from J, leaving 12 bases between them. The V gene's germline CDR1 is SGHKS and CDR2 YYEKEE (reference sequence). The CDR3 protein is CASSLVSGIDQPQHF. The CDR3 DNA is TGTGCCAGCAGCTTGGTTTCGGGTATTGATCAGCCCCAGCATTTT.

The chain joins TRBV9 to TRBJ1-2; D perhaps matches TRBD1 (5 bases). The length of the CDR3 is 14 residues. The ends were cut back, 5 bases at V and 4 bases at J, with 15 bases in the middle. The germline V gene has CDR1 SGDLS and CDR2 YYNGEE. Here the CDR3 reads CASSLLTDGYGYTF. CDR3 sequence (DNA): TGTGCCAGCAGTCTATTGACAGACGGCTATGGCTACACCTTC.

This clone occurred a few times. The V call is TRBV30, the J call TRBJ1-2; D not certain. The CDR3 sequence is 14 residues long. The germline CDR1 and CDR2 sequences are GTSNPN and SVGIG (reference sequence). Trimming took 0 bases from V and 4 from J, leaving 12 bases between them. DNA for the CDR3: TGTGCCTGGAGTGTGATGTGGGGAGCCTATGGCTACACCTTC. As protein: CAWSVMWGAYGYTF. The full variable domain, its missing parts supplied by reference TRBV30 and TRBJ1-2, is SQTIHQWPATLVQPVGSPLSLECTVEGTSNPNLYWYRQAAGRGLQLLFYSVGIGQISSEVPQNLSASRPQDRQFILSSKKLLLSDSGFYLCAWSVMWGAYGYTFGSGTRLTVV.

The chain combines TRBV11-2 with TRBJ1-1; 9 bases line up with TRBD1. The CDR3 sequence is 17 residues long. With 1 base clipped from V and 1 base from J, the junction kept 7 bases outside the gene matches. The germline V gene encodes CDR1 SGHAT and CDR2 FQNNGV. Here the CDR3 reads CASSLVGTGGRNTEAFF. In nucleotides, the CDR3 is TGTGCCAGCAGCTTAGTAGGTACAGGGGGCAGGAACACTGAAGCTTTCTTT. The whole variable domain, filled in from reference TRBV11-2 and TRBJ1-1, reads EAGVAQSPRYKIIEKRQSVAFWCNPISGHATLYWYQQILGQGPKLLIQFQNNGVVDDSQLPKDRFSAERLKGVDSTLKIQPAKLEDSAVYLCASSLVGTGGRNTEAFFGQGTRLTVV.

The V call is TRBV7-8, the J call TRBJ2-7; 7 positions agree with TRBD2. Germline trimming cut 5 bases from V and 2 bases from J; bases unmatched to any gene: 6. The CDR3 length is 14 residues. Germline loops: CDR1 SGHVS, CDR2 FQNEAQ. Here the CDR3 DNA reads TGTGCCAGCAGCCGATTCGGGACTACCTACGAGCAGTACTTC. Protein product: CASSRFGTTYEQYF.